This T cell receptor beta chain appears in the sequencing data of a study of OX40 agonist ivuxolimab in advanced cancers. About this clone itself: Its antigen is currently unknown.

Trimming took 6 bases from V and 1 from J, leaving 10 bases between them. This CDR3 spans 13 amino acids. The germline V gene encodes CDR1 MDHEN and CDR2 SYDVKM. Sequencing used immunoSEQ multiplex PCR; TCRdb keeps in-frame clones, though not all of them. This sample has about 43,000 clones; approximately 83% occur once, and the top ten carry 35%. Overall study findings and caveats: The mean number of expanded clones was higher in CD8+ T cells than in CD4+.

The sequenced sample was CD4+ or CD8+ T cells sorted from blood, obtained in a trial of the OX40 agonist ivuxolimab. The chain carries TRBV28 and TRBJ2-7, with D hard to call. This TCR was recovered from an adult with an advanced solid tumor such as melanoma, head and neck, liver or kidney cancer. CDR3 nucleotide sequence: TGTGCCAGCAGGATGGGCAGTTCCTACGAGCAGTACTTC. This gives the protein CASRMGSSYEQYF. The variable domain in full, completed from reference TRBV28 and TRBJ2-7, reads DVKVTQSSRYLVKRTGEKVFLECVQDMDHENMFWYRQDPGLGLRLIYFSYDVKMKEKGDIPEGYSVSREKKERFSLILESASTNQTSMYLCASRMGSSYEQYFGPGTRLTVT.